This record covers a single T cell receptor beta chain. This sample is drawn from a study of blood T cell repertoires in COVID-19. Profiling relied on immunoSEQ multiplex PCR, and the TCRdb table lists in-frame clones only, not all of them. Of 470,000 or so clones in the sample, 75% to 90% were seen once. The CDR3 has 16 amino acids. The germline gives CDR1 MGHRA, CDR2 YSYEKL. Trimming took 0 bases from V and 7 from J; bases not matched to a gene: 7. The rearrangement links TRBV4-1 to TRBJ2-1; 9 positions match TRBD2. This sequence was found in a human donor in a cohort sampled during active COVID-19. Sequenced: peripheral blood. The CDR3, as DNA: TGCGCCAGCAGCCAAGAGCCAGCGGGAGGAAATAATGAGCAGTTCTTC. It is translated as CASSQEPAGGNNEQFF.